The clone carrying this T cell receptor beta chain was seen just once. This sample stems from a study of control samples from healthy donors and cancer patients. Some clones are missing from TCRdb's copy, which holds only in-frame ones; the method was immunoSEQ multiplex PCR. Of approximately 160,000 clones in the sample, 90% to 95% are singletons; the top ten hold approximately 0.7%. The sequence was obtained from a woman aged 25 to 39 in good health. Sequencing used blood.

Written as DNA, the CDR3 is TGTGCCAGCAGCTGGGGACGGAACACTGAAGCTTTCTTT. Its protein is CASSWGRNTEAFF. This sequence joins TRBV2 and TRBJ1-1; maybe TRBD1 (5 bases). Germline lookup yields CDR1 SNHLY and CDR2 FYNNEI. Deletions cut 6 bases from V and 1 base from J, with 9 bases between. CDR3 length equals 13 residues.